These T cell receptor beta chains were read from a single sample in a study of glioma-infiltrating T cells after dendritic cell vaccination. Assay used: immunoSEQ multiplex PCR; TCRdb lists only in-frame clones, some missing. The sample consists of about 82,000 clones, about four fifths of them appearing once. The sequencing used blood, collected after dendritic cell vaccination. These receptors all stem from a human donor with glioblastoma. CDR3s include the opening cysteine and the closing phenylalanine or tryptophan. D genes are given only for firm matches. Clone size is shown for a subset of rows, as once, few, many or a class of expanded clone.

TGTGCCAGCAGTTCCCACAGGGGGCCCTCCTACGAGCAGTACTTC CASSSHRGPSYEQYF TRBD1 TRBJ2-7 once TRBV28
TGCGCCAGCAGCCAAGATTGGAGGGGTGCTCAGCCCCAGCATTTT CASSQDWRGAQPQHF - TRBJ1-5 few TRBV4-3
TGTGCCAGCAGCTTCCTGGACAGGGTAGGGGATGAGCAGTTCTTC CASSFLDRVGDEQFF TRBD1 TRBJ2-1 - TRBV7-9
TGTGCCAGTAGTCCTTCCCCTCGGACACCGAATAACTATGGCTACACCTTC CASSPSPRTPNNYGYTF - TRBJ1-2 once TRBV19
TGTGCCAGCACCCTAGCGGGGGTCTACAATGAGCAGTTCTTC CASTLAGVYNEQFF TRBD2 TRBJ2-1 - TRBV6-6
TGTGCCAGCTCACCTCAGGGGAGAGACGGCTACACCTTC CASSPQGRDGYTF - TRBJ1-2 few TRBV18
TGTGCCAGCTCACCAACTAGTACAGGGGACCTCACTGAAGCTTTCTTT CASSPTSTGDLTEAFF TRBD1 TRBJ1-1 - TRBV18
TGTGCCTGGAGTGATCCGGGGATAAGTGGAAACACCATATATTTT CAWSDPGISGNTIYF - TRBJ1-3 - TRBV30
TGTGCCAGCAGCCCCAATAGCGACGGATGGTTCTACGAGCAGTACTTC CASSPNSDGWFYEQYF - TRBJ2-7 - TRBV9
TGTGCCAGCAGCTTATCCGGCGGCTACGAGCAGTACTTC CASSLSGGYEQYF - TRBJ2-7 - TRBV7-9
TGCGCCAGCAGCCCGGACAGAGGTAATGAAAAACTGTTTTTT CASSPDRGNEKLFF - TRBJ1-4 - TRBV5-1
TGTGCCAGTCGAGGAGGGTACGAGCAGTACTTC CASRGGYEQYF - TRBJ2-7 - TRBV10-3
TGCAGCGTTTTCCGAGGCGGTCGGTCCGGGGAGCTGTTTTTT CSVFRGGRSGELFF - TRBJ2-2 - TRBV29-1
TGCGCCAGCAGCCAAGATGCCGGGGTAGACACTGAAGCTTTCTTT CASSQDAGVDTEAFF - TRBJ1-1 - TRBV4-3
TGTGCCAGCTCACCGGTTGGAGGGTACGAGCAGTACTTC CASSPVGGYEQYF - TRBJ2-7 - TRBV18
TGCAGCGTCTCAGGGGGCGGGTATGGCTACACCTTC CSVSGGGYGYTF TRBD1 TRBJ1-2 once TRBV29-1
TGTGCCAGCAGCTTACAGGGGGAAGAGACCCAGTACTTC CASSLQGEETQYF TRBD1 TRBJ2-5 - TRBV11-2
TGTGCCATCAGTGGGCCGGCACCCAGCCGGGGGGGTAATGAGCAGTTCTTC CAISGPAPSRGGNEQFF TRBD2 TRBJ2-1 - TRBV10-3
TGTGCCAGCAGTCCGAGGGCGGGCGAAGCTTTCTTT CASSPRAGEAFF - TRBJ1-1 once TRBV7-2
TGCGCCAGCAGACCCACCCCGGGACAGGGGTCCACTGAAGCTTTCTTT CASRPTPGQGSTEAFF TRBD1 TRBJ1-1 - TRBV5-1
TGTGCCTGGACCACTGGCGGGTACGGTGAAGCTTTCTTT CAWTTGGYGEAFF - TRBJ1-1 - TRBV30
TGCGCCAGCAGCAACGGACTGGACAGCTCCTACAATGAGCAGTTCTTC CASSNGLDSSYNEQFF - TRBJ2-1 once TRBV5-1
TGTGCCATCAAGGGGGGGGATTCTTTCGATGAGCAGTTCTTC CAIKGGDSFDEQFF - TRBJ2-1 - TRBV10-3
TGTGCCAGCAGTAAACCGGGACTAGGAGGTGAGAATGAGCAGTTCTTC CASSKPGLGGENEQFF TRBD2 TRBJ2-1 few TRBV2
TGTGCCAGCAGTTATTTGGGCTCGGCTGGAAACACCATATATTTT CASSYLGSAGNTIYF - TRBJ1-3 few TRBV2
TGTGCCAGCAGCTTAACCCTAGACACAGATACGCAGTATTTT CASSLTLDTDTQYF - TRBJ2-3 - TRBV7-9
TGTGCCAGCAGTGCCCGGGACAGGGAAACAGATACGCAGTATTTT CASSARDRETDTQYF TRBD1 TRBJ2-3 - TRBV2
TGCAGCGTTGGACCCGACATATCGAACACCGGGGAGCTGTTTTTT CSVGPDISNTGELFF - TRBJ2-2 - TRBV29-1
TGCGCCAGCAGCCCGGGGACAGGGGTGAACACTGAAGCTTTCTTT CASSPGTGVNTEAFF TRBD1 TRBJ1-1 - TRBV5-1
TGTGCCAGCACCGTGATAGATCAGCCCCAGCATTTT CASTVIDQPQHF - TRBJ1-5 - TRBV6-6
TGTGCCAGCACCGCTTCCGTTCTGAGGGCCCAAGGAGGCGAGCAGTACTTC CASTASVLRAQGGEQYF - TRBJ2-7 - TRBV5-6
TGCGCCAACAGCCAGGACAGGAACACTGAAGCTTTCTTT CANSQDRNTEAFF - TRBJ1-1 - TRBV4-3
TGTGCCAGCAGCTCTCGGGACAGGGGGCCCAAGCAGTTCTTC CASSSRDRGPKQFF TRBD1 TRBJ2-1 - TRBV7-8
TGTGCCAGCACCGTATCTTATACTAATGAAAAACTGTTTTTT CASTVSYTNEKLFF - TRBJ1-4 - TRBV6-5
TGCGCCAGCAGCTTGGACGGGACAGCCACCCTGCAGTACTTC CASSLDGTATLQYF TRBD1 TRBJ2-7 - TRBV5-1
TGTGCCAGCAGCCTAACTAGCGGGGGCCACGAGCAGTACTTC CASSLTSGGHEQYF TRBD2 TRBJ2-7 - TRBV7-2
TGTGCCACCCTGGGGCTTATTGGAAACACCATATATTTT CATLGLIGNTIYF - TRBJ1-3 - TRBV6-1
TGTGCCAGTAGTACAGGGTACACCGGGGAGCTGTTTTTT CASSTGYTGELFF - TRBJ2-2 - TRBV19
TGTGCCAGCAGCTGGGACAGGGAGACTGAAGCTTTCTTT CASSWDRETEAFF TRBD1 TRBJ1-1 few TRBV5-6
TGTGCCAGCTCAGCTCGGACTACCTCCTACGAGCAGTACTTC CASSARTTSYEQYF - TRBJ2-7 - TRBV18
TGTGCCAGCACCATAACAGGGAGCTCCTACGAGCAGTACTTC CASTITGSSYEQYF - TRBJ2-7 - TRBV2